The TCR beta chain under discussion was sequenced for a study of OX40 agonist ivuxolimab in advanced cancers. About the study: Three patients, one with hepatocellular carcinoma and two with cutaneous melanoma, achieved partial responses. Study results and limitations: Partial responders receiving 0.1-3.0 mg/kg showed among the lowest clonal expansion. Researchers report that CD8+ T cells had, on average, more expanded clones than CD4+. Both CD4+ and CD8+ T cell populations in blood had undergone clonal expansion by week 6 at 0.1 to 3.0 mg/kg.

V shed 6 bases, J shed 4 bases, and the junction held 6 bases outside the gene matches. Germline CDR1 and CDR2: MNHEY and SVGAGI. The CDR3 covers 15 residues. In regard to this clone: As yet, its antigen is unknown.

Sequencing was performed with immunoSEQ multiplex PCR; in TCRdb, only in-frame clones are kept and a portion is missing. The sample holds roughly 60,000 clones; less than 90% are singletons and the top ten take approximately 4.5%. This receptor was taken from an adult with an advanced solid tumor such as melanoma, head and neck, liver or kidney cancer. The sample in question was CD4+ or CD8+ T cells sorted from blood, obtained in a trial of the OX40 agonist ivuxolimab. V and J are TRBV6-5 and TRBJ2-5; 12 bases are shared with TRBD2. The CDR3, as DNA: TGTGCCAGCAGCCCTAGCGGGGGGGGACGAGAGACCCAGTACTTC. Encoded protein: CASSPSGGGRETQYF.